This is a list of T cell receptor beta chains from one sample in a study of T cell responses to AZD1222 COVID-19 vaccine. The assay was immunoSEQ multiplex PCR, and TCRdb's table has in-frame clones only and misses some. The table lists more than 80,000 clones, 70% to 90% of them singletons. Sequencing was performed on peripheral blood, taken 28 days after the second AZD1222 dose. The receptor set was obtained from an adult who received the AZD1222 COVID-19 vaccine. The CDR3 runs from the conserved cysteine through the conserved F or W. D genes are given only for firm matches. For some rows the clone size is stated as once, few or many, or as a class when expanded; others skip it.

V gene	J gene	D gene	clone size	CDR3 protein	CDR3 DNA
TRBV14	TRBJ2-2	.	.	CASSQVKGWNTGELFF	TGTGCCAGCAGCCAAGTGAAGGGGTGGAACACCGGGGAGCTGTTTTTT
TRBV7-2	TRBJ1-6	TRBD1	.	CASSPRPGTGANSPLHF	TGTGCCAGCAGCCCTAGACCTGGGACAGGGGCTAATTCACCCCTCCACTTT
TRBV6-6	TRBJ1-3	TRBD1	once	CASSYGQAYSGNTIYF	TGTGCCAGCAGTTACGGACAGGCTTACTCTGGAAACACCATATATTTT
TRBV5-1	TRBJ1-1	.	.	CASSYSDSNTEAFF	TGCGCCAGCAGCTATTCGGACTCGAACACTGAAGCTTTCTTT
TRBV11-3	TRBJ2-1	.	few	CASSRARGPNEQFF	TGTGCCAGCAGCCGCGCGCGGGGCCCCAATGAGCAGTTCTTC
TRBV28	TRBJ1-1	.	.	CASSNNHRVRGNTEAFF	TGTGCCAGCAGTAACAACCACAGGGTAAGGGGGAACACTGAAGCTTTCTTT
TRBV5-1	TRBJ1-1	.	few	CASSLMVNTEAFF	TGCGCCAGCAGCTTGATGGTGAACACTGAAGCTTTCTTT
TRBV7-9	TRBJ1-4	.	.	CASSSIRRTNEKLFF	TGTGCCAGCAGCTCCATCCGGCGAACTAATGAAAAACTGTTTTTT
TRBV4-3	TRBJ1-6	.	.	CASSQDGLGHTFSALHF	TGCGCCAGCAGCCAAGATGGGTTGGGTCACACCTTCTCGGCCCTCCACTTT
TRBV28	TRBJ2-7	TRBD2	.	CASSPIAGASLYEQYF	TGTGCCAGCAGTCCAATAGCGGGAGCGTCCCTCTACGAGCAGTACTTC
TRBV5-1	TRBJ2-7	TRBD2	.	CASSLVAGGPNSNEQYF	TGCGCCAGCAGCTTGGTAGCGGGAGGGCCGAATTCCAACGAGCAGTACTTC
TRBV3-1/TRBV3-2	TRBJ1-2	.	.	CASSSGEGGYTF	TGTGCCAGCAGCTCCGGGGAGGGGGGCTACACCTTC
TRBV4-3	TRBJ2-5	TRBD1	.	CASSQEWTGVETQYF	TGCGCCAGCAGCCAAGAGTGGACAGGGGTAGAGACCCAGTACTTC
TRBV19	TRBJ2-3	.	.	CASSMGPTLLTDTQYF	TGTGCCAGTAGTATGGGACCCACCCTACTCACAGATACGCAGTATTTT
TRBV7-2	TRBJ2-7	TRBD1	.	CASSLGGQGTYEQYF	TGTGCCAGCAGCTTAGGGGGACAGGGAACCTACGAGCAGTACTTC
TRBV18	TRBJ1-4	TRBD1	.	CASSPSTGRNEKLFF	TGTGCCAGCTCACCCTCGACAGGGCGCAATGAAAAACTGTTTTTT
TRBV27	TRBJ2-1	.	.	CASSLVPRGPFSYNEQFF	TGTGCCAGCAGTTTAGTCCCGCGGGGGCCCTTTTCCTACAATGAGCAGTTCTTC
TRBV7-9	TRBJ2-1	.	.	CASSLVRLGSDNEQFF	TGTGCCAGCAGCTTAGTTAGACTGGGATCCGACAATGAGCAGTTCTTC
TRBV15	TRBJ2-5	.	.	CATSASSRGETQYF	TGTGCCACCAGCGCCAGCTCCAGGGGAGAGACCCAGTACTTC
TRBV9	TRBJ2-1	TRBD2	once	CASSVTGTINFEQFF	TGTGCCAGCAGCGTAACCGGGACTATCAACTTTGAGCAGTTCTTC
TRBV28	TRBJ1-4	.	.	CASRTALQGLNEKLFF	TGTGCCAGCAGGACCGCCCTTCAGGGACTTAATGAAAAACTGTTTTTT
TRBV6-6	TRBJ1-5	.	few	CASSYPSGYSNQPQHF	TGTGCCAGCAGTTACCCTTCAGGCTATAGCAATCAGCCCCAGCATTTT
TRBV5-4	TRBJ2-5	TRBD2	.	CASSPAGPGGPHRETQYF	TGTGCCAGCAGCCCGGCTGGGCCGGGGGGGCCTCATCGAGAGACCCAGTACTTC
TRBV15	TRBJ2-2	TRBD1	.	CATSNGQGAGTGELFF	TGTGCCACCAGCAACGGACAGGGGGCGGGAACCGGGGAGCTGTTTTTT
TRBV10-1	TRBJ2-2	.	.	CASSEGGAPVTGELFF	TGCGCCAGCAGTGAAGGAGGGGCGCCGGTCACCGGGGAGCTGTTTTTT
TRBV6-2/TRBV6-3	TRBJ1-5	TRBD1	.	CASSSLQGLVSNQPQHF	TGTGCCAGCAGTTCGTTACAGGGGCTTGTTTCCAATCAGCCCCAGCATTTT
TRBV14	TRBJ2-7	.	.	CASSPYSYEQYF	TGTGCCAGCAGCCCGTACTCCTACGAGCAGTACTTC
TRBV12-5	TRBJ2-7	.	.	CASGLDPSWKQYF	TGTGCTAGTGGTTTGGACCCTTCATGGAAGCAGTACTTC
TRBV2	TRBJ2-1	.	.	CASSESSFRTDEQFF	TGTGCCAGCAGTGAATCCAGCTTCAGGACGGATGAGCAGTTCTTC
TRBV6-5	TRBJ1-5	.	.	CASSYTRWQPQHF	TGTGCCAGCAGTTACACGCGGTGGCAGCCCCAGCATTTT
TRBV7-9	TRBJ1-6	TRBD1	.	CASSLVSGQGYSPLHF	TGTGCCAGCAGCTTAGTTTCGGGACAGGGCTATTCACCCCTCCACTTT
TRBV4-1	TRBJ2-1	.	.	CASSITGGNEQFF	TGCGCCAGCAGTATAACCGGAGGAAATGAGCAGTTCTTC
TRBV23-1	TRBJ1-1	.	.	CASSLPVDGPNTEAFF	TGCGCCAGCAGTCTCCCCGTGGACGGACCGAACACTGAAGCTTTCTTT
TRBV7-2	TRBJ2-3	.	.	CASSLAFTRGADTQYF	TGTGCCAGCAGCTTAGCTTTTACCAGGGGAGCAGATACGCAGTATTTT
TRBV19	TRBJ1-5	.	.	CASSIGTGVGNQPQHF	TGTGCCAGTAGTATAGGGACCGGGGTGGGCAATCAGCCCCAGCATTTT
TRBV9	TRBJ1-5	.	.	CASSRSGGNQPQHF	TGTGCCAGCAGCCGTAGCGGCGGCAATCAGCCCCAGCATTTT
TRBV10-1	TRBJ1-1	.	.	CASSEVRYTEAFF	TGCGCCAGCAGTGAGGTCCGCTACACTGAAGCTTTCTTT
TRBV19	TRBJ2-7	.	.	CASRLGGNAYEQYF	TGTGCCAGTAGATTAGGAGGGAATGCCTACGAGCAGTACTTC